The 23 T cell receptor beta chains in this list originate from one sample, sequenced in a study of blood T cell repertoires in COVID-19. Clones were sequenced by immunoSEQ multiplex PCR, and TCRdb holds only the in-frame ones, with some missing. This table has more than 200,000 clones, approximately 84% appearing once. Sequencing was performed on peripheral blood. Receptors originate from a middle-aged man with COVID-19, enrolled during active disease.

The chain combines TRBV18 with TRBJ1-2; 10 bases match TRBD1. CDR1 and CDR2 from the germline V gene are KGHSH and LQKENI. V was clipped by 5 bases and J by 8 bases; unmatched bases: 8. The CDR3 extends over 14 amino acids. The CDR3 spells CASSTGTGVRGYTF. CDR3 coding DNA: TGTGCCAGCTCAACCGGGACAGGGGTTCGGGGCTACACCTTC.

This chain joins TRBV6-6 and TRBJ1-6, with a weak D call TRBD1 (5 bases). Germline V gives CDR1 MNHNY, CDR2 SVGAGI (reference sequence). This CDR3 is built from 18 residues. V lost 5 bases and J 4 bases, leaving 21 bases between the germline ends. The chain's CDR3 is CASSPRGLPGEYNSPLHF. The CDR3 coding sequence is TGTGCCAGCAGTCCGCGGGGCTTACCGGGAGAATATAATTCACCCCTCCACTTT.

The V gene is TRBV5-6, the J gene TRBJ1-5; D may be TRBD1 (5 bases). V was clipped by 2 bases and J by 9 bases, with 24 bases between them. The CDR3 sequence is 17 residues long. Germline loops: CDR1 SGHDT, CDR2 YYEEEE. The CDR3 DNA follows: TGTGCCAGCAGCTTAGGAGGGATGGACGCCGGTGGGGGGCCCCAGCATTTT. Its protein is CASSLGGMDAGGGPQHF.

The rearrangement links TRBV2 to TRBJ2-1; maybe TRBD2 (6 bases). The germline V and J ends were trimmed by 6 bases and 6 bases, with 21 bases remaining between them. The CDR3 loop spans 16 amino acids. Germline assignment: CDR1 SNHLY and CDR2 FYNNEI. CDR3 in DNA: TGTGCCAGCAGACCTCGGGACTTCCCAGGGAGCAATGAGCAGTTCTTC. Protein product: CASRPRDFPGSNEQFF.

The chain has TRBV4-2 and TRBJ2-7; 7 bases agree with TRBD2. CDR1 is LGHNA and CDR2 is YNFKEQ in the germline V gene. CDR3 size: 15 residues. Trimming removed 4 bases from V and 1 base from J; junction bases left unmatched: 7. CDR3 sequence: CASSPAAGESYEQYF. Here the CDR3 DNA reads TGTGCCAGCAGCCCCGCGGCGGGAGAATCCTACGAGCAGTACTTC.

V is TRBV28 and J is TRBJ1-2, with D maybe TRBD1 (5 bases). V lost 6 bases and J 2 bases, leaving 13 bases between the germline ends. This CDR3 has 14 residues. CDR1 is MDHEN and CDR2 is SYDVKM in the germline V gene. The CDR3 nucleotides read TGTGCCAGCAGATACGGGGGAGACAACTATGGCTACACCTTC. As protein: CASRYGGDNYGYTF.

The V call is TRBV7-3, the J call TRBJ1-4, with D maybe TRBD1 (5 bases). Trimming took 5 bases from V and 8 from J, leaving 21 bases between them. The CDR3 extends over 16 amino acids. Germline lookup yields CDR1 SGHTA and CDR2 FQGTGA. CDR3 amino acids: CASSHRLVRVGEKLFF. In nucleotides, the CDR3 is TGTGCCAGCAGCCATCGGCTCGTCAGGGTAGGGGAAAAACTGTTTTTT.

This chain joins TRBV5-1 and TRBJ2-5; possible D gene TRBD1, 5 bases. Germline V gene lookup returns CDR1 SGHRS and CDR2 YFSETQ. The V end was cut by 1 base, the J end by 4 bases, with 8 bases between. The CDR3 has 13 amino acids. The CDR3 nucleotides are TGCGCCAGCAGCTTGAACCAGGGAGAGACCCAGTACTTC. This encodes CASSLNQGETQYF.

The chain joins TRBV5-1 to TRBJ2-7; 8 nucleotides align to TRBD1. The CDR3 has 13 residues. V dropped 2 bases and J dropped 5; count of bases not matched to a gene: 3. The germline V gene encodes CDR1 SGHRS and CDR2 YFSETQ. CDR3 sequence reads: CASSLGQGNEQYF. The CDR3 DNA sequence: TGCGCCAGCAGCTTAGGACAGGGAAACGAGCAGTACTTC.

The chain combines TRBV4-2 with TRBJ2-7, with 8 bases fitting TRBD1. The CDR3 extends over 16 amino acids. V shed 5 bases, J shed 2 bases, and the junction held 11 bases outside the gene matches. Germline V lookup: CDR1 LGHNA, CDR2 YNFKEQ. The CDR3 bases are TGTGCCAGCAGCAAACATCCGGGGACAGGAACCTACGAGCAGTACTTC. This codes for CASSKHPGTGTYEQYF.

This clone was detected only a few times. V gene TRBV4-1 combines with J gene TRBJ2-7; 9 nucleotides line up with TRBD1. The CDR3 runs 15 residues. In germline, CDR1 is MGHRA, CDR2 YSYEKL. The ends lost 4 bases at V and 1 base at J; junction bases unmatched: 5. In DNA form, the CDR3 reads TGCGCCAGCAGCCGAGGACAGGGGCCGTCCTACGAGCAGTACTTC. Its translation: CASSRGQGPSYEQYF.

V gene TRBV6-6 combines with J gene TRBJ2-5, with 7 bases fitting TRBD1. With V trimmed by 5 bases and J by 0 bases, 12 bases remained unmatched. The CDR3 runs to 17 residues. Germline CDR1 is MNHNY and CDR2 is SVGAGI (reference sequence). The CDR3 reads CASSRPGTVLYQETQYF. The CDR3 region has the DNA TGTGCCAGCAGTCGTCCCGGGACAGTGCTTTACCAAGAGACCCAGTACTTC.

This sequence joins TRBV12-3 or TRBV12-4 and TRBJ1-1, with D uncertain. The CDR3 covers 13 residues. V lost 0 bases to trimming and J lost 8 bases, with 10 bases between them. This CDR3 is CASSLAFGEEAFF. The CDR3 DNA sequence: TGTGCCAGCAGTTTAGCGTTTGGTGAGGAAGCTTTCTTT.

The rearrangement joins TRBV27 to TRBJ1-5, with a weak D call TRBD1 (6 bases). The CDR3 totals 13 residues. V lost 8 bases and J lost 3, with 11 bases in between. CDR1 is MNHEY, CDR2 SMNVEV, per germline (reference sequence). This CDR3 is CASGNRVNQPQHF. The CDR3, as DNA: TGTGCCAGCGGAAACAGGGTCAATCAGCCCCAGCATTTT.

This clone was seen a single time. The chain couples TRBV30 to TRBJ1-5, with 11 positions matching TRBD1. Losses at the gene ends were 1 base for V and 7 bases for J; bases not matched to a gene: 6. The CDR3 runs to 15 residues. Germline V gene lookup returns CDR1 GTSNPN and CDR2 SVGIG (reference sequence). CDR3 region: CAWSGDRGMGQPQHF. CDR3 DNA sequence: TGTGCCTGGAGTGGGGACAGGGGGATGGGGCAGCCCCAGCATTTT.

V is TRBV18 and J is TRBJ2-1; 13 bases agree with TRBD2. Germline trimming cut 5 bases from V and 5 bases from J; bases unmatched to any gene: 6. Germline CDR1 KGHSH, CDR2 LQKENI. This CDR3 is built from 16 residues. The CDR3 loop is CASSSRLAGGDNEQFF. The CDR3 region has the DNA TGTGCCAGCTCATCCCGACTAGCGGGAGGCGACAATGAGCAGTTCTTC. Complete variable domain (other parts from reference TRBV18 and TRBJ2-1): NAGVMQNPRHLVRRRGQEARLRCSPMKGHSHVYWYRQLPEEGLKFMVYLQKENIIDESGMPKERFSAEFPKEGPSILRIQQVVRGDSAAYFCASSSRLAGGDNEQFFGPGTRLTVL.

Written as DNA, the CDR3 is TGCAGCGTTCCTTGGGGCCGGGAGACCCAGTACTTC. This translates into CSVPWGRETQYF. The rearrangement joins TRBV29-1 to TRBJ2-5; TRBD1 is a possible D gene (5 bases). The germline V gene encodes CDR1 SQVTM and CDR2 ANQGSEA. Between the trimmed V and J ends, which lost 5 bases and 5 bases, there was a span of 12 bases. The CDR3 has 12 amino acids.

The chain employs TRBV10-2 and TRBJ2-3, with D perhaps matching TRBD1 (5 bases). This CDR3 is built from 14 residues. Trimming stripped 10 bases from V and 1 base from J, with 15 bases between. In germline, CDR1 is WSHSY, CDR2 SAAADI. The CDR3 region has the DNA TGCGCCATCGGGTGGGGCGAAGGCACAGATACGCAGTATTTT. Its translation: CAIGWGEGTDTQYF.

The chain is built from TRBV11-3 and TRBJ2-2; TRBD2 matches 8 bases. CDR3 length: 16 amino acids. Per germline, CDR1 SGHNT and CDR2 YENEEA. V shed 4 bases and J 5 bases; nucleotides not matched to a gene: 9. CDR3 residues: CASSSRGGRLTGELFF. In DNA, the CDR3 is TGTGCCAGCAGCTCCAGAGGCGGGAGGCTAACCGGGGAGCTGTTTTTT.

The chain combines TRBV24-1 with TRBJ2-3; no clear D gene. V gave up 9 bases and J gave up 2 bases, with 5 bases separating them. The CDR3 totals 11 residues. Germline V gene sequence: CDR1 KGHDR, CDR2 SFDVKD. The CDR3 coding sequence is TGTGCCACCCTAAACACAGATACGCAGTATTTT. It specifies CATLNTDTQYF.

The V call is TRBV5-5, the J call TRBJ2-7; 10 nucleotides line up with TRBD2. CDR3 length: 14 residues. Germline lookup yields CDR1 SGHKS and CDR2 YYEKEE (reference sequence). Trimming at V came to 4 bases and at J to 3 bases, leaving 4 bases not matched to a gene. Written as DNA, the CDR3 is TGTGCCAGCAGCAGTGGACTAGCGGTCTACGAGCAGTACTTC. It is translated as CASSSGLAVYEQYF.

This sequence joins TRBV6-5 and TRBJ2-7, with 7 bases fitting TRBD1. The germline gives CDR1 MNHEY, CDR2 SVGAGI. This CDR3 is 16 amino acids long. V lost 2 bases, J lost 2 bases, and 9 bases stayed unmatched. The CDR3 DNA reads TGTGCCAGCAGTTACCGCACGCCCGGACAGGCCTACGAGCAGTACTTC. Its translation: CASSYRTPGQAYEQYF.

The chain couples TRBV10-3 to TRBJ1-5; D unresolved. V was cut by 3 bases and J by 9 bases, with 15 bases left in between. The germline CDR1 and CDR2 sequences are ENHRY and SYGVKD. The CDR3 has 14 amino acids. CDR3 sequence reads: CAISDGQVGSPQHF. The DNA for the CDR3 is TGTGCCATCAGTGATGGCCAGGTTGGATCGCCCCAGCATTTT.